The subject of this entry is one T cell receptor beta chain. Which antigen it targets is not known. No much larger clone exists at a distance of one base, and base qualities are not known. Sample time point, as interpreted from the label and publication: about 28 days (+/-7) after the second vaccine dose. Because spike-specific TCR depth and breadth did not differ between the two schedules, AZD1222 recipients who got a second dose at roughly 4 weeks were pooled with those who got a second dose at roughly 12 weeks. Samples from vaccinated people were obtained from the UK trials COV001 and COV002, which included a single-blind randomized controlled phase 2/3 trial of AZD1222 (ChAdOx1 nCoV-19) in healthy adults. For TCRbeta chain sequencing, PBMC samples from trial participants were taken at day 0 and at day 28 after the second dose. These data belong to a study of T cell responses to AZD1222 COVID-19 vaccine (dated by TCRdb to the early 2020s). With respect to the entire study: A total of just over 230 trial participants underwent TCR sequencing, of whom roughly 210 had received two doses of AZD1222 and about 26 had received two doses of the MenACWY control vaccine. Trial participants were enrolled into age subgroups of 18-55, 56-69 and 70-plus years, which contained approximately 150, 28 and 58 TCR-sequenced participants, respectively. Points the paper makes about the study in general: Reportedly, close to half of the unique spike-specific TCRs recognized epitopes lying outside the regions that are mutated in the B.1.351 and B.1.1.7 variants. In the small 56-69-year group, the increase in depth fell short of significance, most likely because of low power. After two AZD1222 doses, spike-specific TCR breadth and depth were significantly higher than at day 0 and than in MenACWY recipients. Because no samples from the day 14 peak response were available, repertoires could be characterized only after the peak T cell response. Conclusions about previously exposed vaccinees are limited because only six or seven AZD1222 recipients were SARS-CoV-2 seropositive at baseline. Participants were mostly white British and included more females than males, and it was suggested by the authors that clonal diversity may have been underestimated. The whole spike protein was spanned by vaccine-associated CD4 TCRs, and dominant responses were seen in regions 160-218 and 743-854.

The CDR3 regions of human TCRbeta chains were analyzed by immunosequencing. The source study handled its data this way. Repertoire TCRs were checked for matches against a reference library of SARS-CoV-2-specific TCRs that had been generated using the MIRA antigen-specificity platform. Breadth was defined as the fraction of unique TCRs that were SARS-CoV-2-associated, and depth was defined as the fraction of total T cells that were SARS-CoV-2-associated. Using the MIRA data, each spike-specific TCR was assigned both to the spike region to which the TCR was reactive and to a CD4 or CD8 class. Log10-transformed breadth and depth values were compared by one-way ANOVA with Sidak's multiple comparisons tests. Here the immuneACCESS table is served through TCRdb, limited to in-frame sequences with V and J called. Missing clones are a known gap in these copies; in checked studies unresolved V genes cover under half, and the rest lacks a known reason. V and J calls and clone size are copied from that table; D and trimming were computed from the DNA. For this sample the table gives some 180,000 clones, of which approximately 91% were detected only once. The top ten hold 1.9% of the sample.

The CDR3 numbers 17 residues from cysteine through phenylalanine. The read is trimmed to its CDR3 DNA, 51 bases read in frame from base 1. For CDR1 and CDR2, the germline V gene lists SGHRS and YFSETQ. V and J are trimmed by 0 bases and 0 bases, and the gene matches miss 5 bases of the junction. The V gene is TRBV5-1 and the J gene is TRBJ2-5, and 10 junctional nucleotides match TRBD2. Sequenced material: peripheral blood, taken 28 days after the second AZD1222 dose. This clonotype originated in an adult who received the AZD1222 COVID-19 vaccine. CDR3 region: CASSLGPLAGDQETQYF. DNA sequence: TGCGCCAGCAGCTTGGGACCCCTAGCGGGGGACCAAGAGACCCAGTACTTC.